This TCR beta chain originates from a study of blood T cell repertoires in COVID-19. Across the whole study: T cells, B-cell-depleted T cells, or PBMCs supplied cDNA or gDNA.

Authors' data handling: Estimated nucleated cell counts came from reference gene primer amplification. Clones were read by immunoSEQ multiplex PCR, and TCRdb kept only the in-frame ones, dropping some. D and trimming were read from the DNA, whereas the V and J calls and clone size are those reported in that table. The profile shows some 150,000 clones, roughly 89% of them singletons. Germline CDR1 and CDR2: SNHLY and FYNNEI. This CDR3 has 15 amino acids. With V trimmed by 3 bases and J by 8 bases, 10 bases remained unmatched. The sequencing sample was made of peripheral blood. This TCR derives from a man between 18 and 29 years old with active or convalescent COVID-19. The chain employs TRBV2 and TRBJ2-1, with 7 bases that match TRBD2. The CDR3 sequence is CASSDRTRSSHEQFF. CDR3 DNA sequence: TGTGCCAGCAGTGATAGGACTAGAAGTTCCCATGAGCAGTTCTTC.